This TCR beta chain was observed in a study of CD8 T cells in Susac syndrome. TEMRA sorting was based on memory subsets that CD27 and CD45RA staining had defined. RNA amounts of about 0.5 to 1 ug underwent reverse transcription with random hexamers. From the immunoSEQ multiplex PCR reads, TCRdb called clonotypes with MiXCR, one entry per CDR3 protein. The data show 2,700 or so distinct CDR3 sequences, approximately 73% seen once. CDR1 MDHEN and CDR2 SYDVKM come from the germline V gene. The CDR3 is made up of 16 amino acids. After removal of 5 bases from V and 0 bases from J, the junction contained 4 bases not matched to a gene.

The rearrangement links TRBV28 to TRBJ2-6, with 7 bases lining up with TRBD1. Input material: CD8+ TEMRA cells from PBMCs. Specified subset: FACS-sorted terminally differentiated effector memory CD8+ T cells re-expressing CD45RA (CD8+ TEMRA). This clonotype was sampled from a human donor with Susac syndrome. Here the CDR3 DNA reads TGTGCCAGCAGTCCTGGGACAGCCTCTGGGGCCAACGTCCTGACTTTC. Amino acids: CASSPGTASGANVLTF.